The 5 T cell receptor beta chains given below trace back to one sample, sequenced in a study of CD8 T cells in ankylosing spondylitis. TCRdb re-called the 5' RACE reads with MiXCR, one entry per CDR3 protein. The sample lists over 130,000 distinct CDR3 sequences, roughly 44% seen once, with roughly 15% in the top ten. The specimen was synovial fluid, either unsorted or a sorted T cell fraction (not recorded which). These TCRs come from a male donor with ankylosing spondylitis.

This clonotype was seen just once. The chain combines TRBV13 with TRBJ2-1; TRBD2 might be the D (6 bases). Germline assignment: CDR1 PRHDT and CDR2 FYEKMQ (reference sequence). Trimming took off 3 bases at V and 4 bases at J, with 10 bases between the two ends. This CDR3 region has 14 residues. In nucleotides, the CDR3 is TGTGCCAGCAGCTTCCTAGCGCGTTACAATGAGCAGTTCTTC. Translation gives CASSFLARYNEQFF.

The chain links TRBV20-1 to TRBJ2-1; 7 positions agree with TRBD2. The V gene's germline CDR1 is DFQATT and CDR2 SNEGSKA (reference sequence). Germline trimming cut 5 bases from V and 6 bases from J; bases unmatched to any gene: 7. CDR3 size: 13 residues. Here the CDR3 DNA reads TGCAGTGCTGGTCCTAGCGGAGTCAATGAGCAGTTCTTC. Protein sequence: CSAGPSGVNEQFF.

J is TRBJ1-1 and V is TRBV6-1; D unresolved. The V end lost 2 bases, the J end lost 1 base, and 8 bases lay between the germline ends. The CDR3 is made up of 14 amino acids. Germline CDR1 and CDR2: MNHNS and SASEGT. The CDR3 is CASSEPGWNTEAFF. The CDR3 nucleotides are TGTGCCAGCAGTGAACCGGGATGGAACACTGAAGCTTTCTTT.

CDR3 sequence reads: CASRMRGYTF. The CDR3 nucleotides are TGTGCCAGTCGGATGCGGGGCTACACCTTC. This chain joins TRBV6-1 and TRBJ1-2; no definite D call. The V and J ends lost 9 bases and 8 bases respectively, with 10 bases between them. Germline values: CDR1 MNHNS, CDR2 SASEGT. CDR3 length: 10 residues.

J is TRBJ2-2 and V is TRBV28; TRBD2 matches at 7 bases. The CDR3 runs 18 residues. The V segment lost 2 bases and the J segment 0 bases; nucleotides outside the gene matches: 9. Germline V gives CDR1 MDHEN, CDR2 SYDVKM. The CDR3 loop reads CASSLLFGRPANTGELFF. The CDR3 DNA reads TGTGCCAGCAGTTTACTTTTCGGGAGGCCAGCGAACACCGGGGAGCTGTTTTTT.